The present T cell receptor (beta chain) was sequenced within a study of regulatory T cells in long-lasting Graves disease. Regarding the study as a whole: The small sample size may have reduced accuracy.

Researchers made TCR beta libraries by using iRepertoire HTBI primers and running Arm-PCR on CDR3 regions. TCRdb re-derived calls from the multiplex PCR reads in MiXCR, one entry per CDR3 protein. This table has under 800,000 distinct CDR3 sequences, approximately 15% appearing once. Turning to this clonotype: What it binds is unknown.

Regarding time point: newly diagnosed GD, antithyroid drugs for less than 3 months. From RNA extracted from PBMCs, the TCR library was made. The same specimen was also included in a second study, on T cells in Graves' hyperthyroidism and ophthalmopathy.

The TCR originated in a woman in her 30s with Graves disease. The input for sequencing was peripheral blood mononuclear cells (PBMCs), taken at new diagnosis, from a patient treated with antithyroid drugs.

The CDR3 region is CASSRDRGTYEQYF. The CDR3, as DNA: TGTGCCAGCAGTCGGGACAGGGGGACCTACGAGCAGTACTTC. The rearrangement uses TRBV6-1 and TRBJ2-7; TRBD1 matches at 11 bases. CDR3 size: 14 residues. V lost 5 bases to trimming and J lost 2 bases; unmatched junction nucleotides: 2. Per the germline V gene, CDR1 is MNHNS and CDR2 is SASEGT.